This T cell receptor beta chain derives from a study of blood T cell repertoires in COVID-19. Overall study context: Italy, Spain and the United States were the sources of the convalescent and acute COVID-19 samples. PBMCs, B-cell-depleted T cells, or T cells provided the cDNA or gDNA that made up the material.

TCRdb's copy holds only in-frame clones and misses some; the assay was immunoSEQ multiplex PCR. The table includes just over 75,000 clones, 84% detected once. Trimming pared 4 bases from V and 1 base from J, leaving 14 bases between. CDR1 is SGHTS, CDR2 YDEGEE, per germline. This CDR3 has 15 residues. Input material: peripheral blood. The source is a man aged 45-60 years with acute or convalescent COVID-19. This chain joins TRBV5-8 and TRBJ1-1; the D gene is possibly TRBD1 (6 bases). In DNA, the CDR3 is TGTGCCAGCAGCGGACGGGACACCGCGAACACTGAAGCTTTCTTT. This gives the protein CASSGRDTANTEAFF.